The rows below give T cell receptor beta chains drawn from one sample of a study of follicular helper T cells after annual influenza vaccination. Measured with immunoSEQ multiplex PCR; TCRdb has only the in-frame clones, and not every one. Altogether 10,000 to 15,000 clones are present, just under 80% being singletons, with the ten largest covering around 0.45%. Sequencing used CXCR5- memory CD4+ T cells sorted from blood, obtained on the day of influenza vaccination. The receptors stem from an adult who received the influenza vaccine. Each CDR3 is given with its conserved first and last residue. A D gene is named only where the DNA matches it firmly. Rows give clone size only sometimes, using once, few, many, or a class for an expanded clone.

>TRBV4-3|TRBJ1-3|-|TRBD1
CASSQAGQGGNTIYF
TGCGCCAGCAGCCAAGCGGGACAGGGTGGAAACACCATATATTTT
>TRBV5-1|TRBJ1-4|-|-
CASSLGSRQFEKLFF
TGCGCCAGCAGCTTGGGCTCCCGACAGTTTGAAAAACTGTTTTTT
>TRBV2|TRBJ1-1|-|-
CASRDQAVNTEAFF
TGTGCCAGCAGGGACCAAGCGGTGAACACTGAAGCTTTCTTT
>TRBV5-4|TRBJ2-7|few|-
CASSLGQGNSYEQYF
TGTGCCAGCAGCTTGGGGCAGGGTAACTCCTACGAGCAGTACTTC
>TRBV7-2|TRBJ2-5|-|TRBD1
CASSLRVGRGETQYF
TGTGCCAGCAGCTTACGGGTGGGCAGGGGGGAGACCCAGTACTTC
>TRBV25-1|TRBJ2-1|-|TRBD2
CASTSSGGLYNEQFF
TGTGCCAGCACTTCTAGCGGGGGGTTATACAATGAGCAGTTCTTC
>TRBV2|TRBJ1-2|-|-
CASSVGNSNYGYTF
TGTGCCAGCAGTGTGGGCAACTCTAACTATGGCTACACCTTC
>TRBV7-2|TRBJ2-1|-|-
CASSAGNSYNEQFF
TGTGCCAGCAGCGCGGGGAACTCCTACAATGAGCAGTTCTTC
>TRBV7-9|TRBJ2-5|-|-
CASSLVRETQYF
TGTGCCAGCAGCTTAGTCAGGGAGACCCAGTACTTC
>TRBV29-1|TRBJ1-3|-|-
CSVPRLMRGNTIYF
TGCAGCGTTCCTAGACTGATGCGAGGAAACACCATATATTTT
>TRBV5-5|TRBJ2-5|-|TRBD1
CASSPGTGETQYF
TGTGCCAGCAGCCCAGGGACAGGGGAGACCCAGTACTTC
>TRBV10-3|TRBJ2-5|-|-
CAITETWGETQYF
TGTGCCATCACCGAGACCTGGGGAGAGACCCAGTACTTC
>TRBV7-8|TRBJ1-2|-|-
CASSLVYGYGYTF
TGTGCCAGCAGCTTAGTTTACGGCTATGGCTACACCTTC
>TRBV11-2|TRBJ2-7|few|-
CASSLDQHEQYF
TGTGCCAGCAGCTTAGATCAACACGAGCAGTACTTC
>TRBV13|TRBJ1-2|-|-
CASSLDVSGGASYGYTF
TGTGCCAGCAGCTTAGACGTGTCGGGGGGCGCAAGCTATGGCTACACCTTC
>TRBV18|TRBJ2-7|few|TRBD1
CASSRDSYEQYF
TGTGCCAGCTCAAGGGACAGCTACGAGCAGTACTTC
>TRBV7-2|TRBJ1-2|-|TRBD1
CASSPGQGARGYTF
TGTGCCAGCAGCCCGGGACAGGGGGCGCGAGGCTACACCTTC
>TRBV28|TRBJ2-7|-|-
CASSLFPGTSGEQYF
TGTGCCAGCAGTTTATTCCCGGGGACGTCTGGCGAGCAGTACTTC
>TRBV11-3|TRBJ1-3|-|TRBD1
CASSPDRGTGNTIYF
TGTGCCAGCAGCCCCGACAGGGGAACTGGAAACACCATATATTTT
>TRBV6-1|TRBJ1-1|-|-
CASSGTGWWQAFF
TGTGCCAGCAGCGGAACAGGGTGGTGGCAAGCTTTCTTT
>TRBV18|TRBJ1-4|-|TRBD1
CASSPWSTGTGDEKLFF
TGTGCCAGCTCACCATGGAGCACGGGGACAGGGGATGAAAAACTGTTTTTT
>TRBV7-8|TRBJ2-4|-|TRBD1
CASSLEVQGATQYF
TGTGCCAGCAGCTTAGAGGTGCAGGGGGCTACTCAGTACTTC
>TRBV7-2|TRBJ2-5|once|-
CASTRRGYEETQYF
TGTGCCAGCACCAGACGGGGATACGAAGAGACCCAGTACTTC
>TRBV7-2|TRBJ2-4|-|-
CASSLEGIPYF
TGTGCCAGCAGCTTAGAAGGAATTCCGTACTTC
>TRBV5-6|TRBJ2-2|-|TRBD2
CASSAGLAGGHTGELFF
TGTGCCAGCAGCGCCGGACTAGCGGGGGGCCACACCGGGGAGCTGTTTTTT
>TRBV27|TRBJ2-7|-|TRBD2
CASRNRGGAYEQYF
TGTGCCAGCCGAAACCGGGGGGGGGCCTACGAGCAGTACTTC
>TRBV11-3|TRBJ2-7|-|-
CASSRRGLQNEQYF
TGTGCCAGCAGCCGCCGGGGGCTCCAGAACGAGCAGTACTTC
>TRBV18|TRBJ2-2|-|-
CASSRPSPGTGELFF
TGTGCCAGCTCACGACCCAGTCCGGGCACCGGGGAGCTGTTTTTT
>TRBV29-1|TRBJ1-2|-|TRBD1
CSVGVAGGRAGYTF
TGCAGCGTCGGGGTAGCAGGGGGCCGTGCTGGCTACACCTTC
>TRBV4-2|TRBJ2-1|-|TRBD2
CASSQARGSGSYNEQFF
TGTGCCAGCAGCCAAGCCCGGGGTAGCGGGTCCTACAATGAGCAGTTCTTC
>TRBV18|TRBJ2-7|-|-
CASSYTDYEQYF
TGTGCCAGCTCATACACAGATTACGAGCAGTACTTC
>TRBV5-5|TRBJ2-7|-|-
CASSLSGQLSYEQYF
TGTGCCAGCAGCTTGTCAGGACAGTTATCCTACGAGCAGTACTTC
>TRBV7-2|TRBJ2-5|-|-
CATGGRETQYF
TGTGCCACCGGGGGTAGAGAGACCCAGTACTTC
>TRBV2|TRBJ1-2|-|-
CASSDPPNTGEGYTF
TGTGCCAGCAGTGACCCCCCAAACACCGGAGAGGGCTACACCTTC
>TRBV10-1|TRBJ1-4|few|-
CASRPGTELFF
TGCGCCAGCAGGCCGGGAACGGAACTGTTTTTT
>TRBV27|TRBJ1-5|-|-
CARNPRAGYSNQPQHF
TGTGCCCGCAACCCAAGGGCCGGCTATAGCAATCAGCCCCAGCATTTT